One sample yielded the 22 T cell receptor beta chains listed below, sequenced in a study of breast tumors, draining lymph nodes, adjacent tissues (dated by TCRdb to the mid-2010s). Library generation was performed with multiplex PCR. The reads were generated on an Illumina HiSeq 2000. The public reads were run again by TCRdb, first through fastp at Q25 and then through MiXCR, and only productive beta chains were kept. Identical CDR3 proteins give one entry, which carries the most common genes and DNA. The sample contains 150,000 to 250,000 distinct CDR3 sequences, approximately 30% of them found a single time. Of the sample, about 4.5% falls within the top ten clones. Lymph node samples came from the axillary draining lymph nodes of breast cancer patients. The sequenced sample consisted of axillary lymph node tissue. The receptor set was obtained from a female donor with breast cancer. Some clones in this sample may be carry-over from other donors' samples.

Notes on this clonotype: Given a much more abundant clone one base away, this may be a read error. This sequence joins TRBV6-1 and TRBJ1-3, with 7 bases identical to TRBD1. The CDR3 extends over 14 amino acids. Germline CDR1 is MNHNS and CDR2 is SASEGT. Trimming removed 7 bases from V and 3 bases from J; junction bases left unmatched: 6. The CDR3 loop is CASTSTGSGNTIYF. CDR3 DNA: TGTGCCAGCACCTCGACAGGGAGTGGAAACACCATATATTTT.

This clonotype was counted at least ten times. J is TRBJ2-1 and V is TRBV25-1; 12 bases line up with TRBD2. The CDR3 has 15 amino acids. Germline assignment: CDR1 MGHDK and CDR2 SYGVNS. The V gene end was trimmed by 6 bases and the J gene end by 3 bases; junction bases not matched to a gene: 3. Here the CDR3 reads CASSQTSGGYNEQFF. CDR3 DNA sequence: TGTGCCAGCAGCCAGACTAGCGGGGGCTACAATGAGCAGTTCTTC.

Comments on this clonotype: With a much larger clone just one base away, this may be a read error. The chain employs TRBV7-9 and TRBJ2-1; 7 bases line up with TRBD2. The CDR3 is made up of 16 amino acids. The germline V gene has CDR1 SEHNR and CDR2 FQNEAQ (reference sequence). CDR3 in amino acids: CASNPGSGHSYNGQFF. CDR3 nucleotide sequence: TGTGCCAGCAACCCGGGTAGCGGGCACTCCTACAATGGGCAGTTCTTC.

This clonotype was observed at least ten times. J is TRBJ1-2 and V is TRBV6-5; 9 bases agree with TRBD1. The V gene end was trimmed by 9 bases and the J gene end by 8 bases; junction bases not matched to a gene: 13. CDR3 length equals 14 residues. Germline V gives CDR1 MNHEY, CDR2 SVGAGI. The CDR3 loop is CASVVKQGAIGYTF. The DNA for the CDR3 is TGTGCCAGTGTGGTGAAACAGGGGGCAATCGGCTACACCTTC.

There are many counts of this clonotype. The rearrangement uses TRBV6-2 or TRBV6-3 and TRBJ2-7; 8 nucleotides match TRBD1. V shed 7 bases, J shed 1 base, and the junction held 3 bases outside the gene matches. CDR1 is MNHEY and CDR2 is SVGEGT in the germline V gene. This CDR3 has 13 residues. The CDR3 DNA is TGTGCCAGCATCCGGACAGGGTCCTACGAGCAGTACTTC. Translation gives CASIRTGSYEQYF.

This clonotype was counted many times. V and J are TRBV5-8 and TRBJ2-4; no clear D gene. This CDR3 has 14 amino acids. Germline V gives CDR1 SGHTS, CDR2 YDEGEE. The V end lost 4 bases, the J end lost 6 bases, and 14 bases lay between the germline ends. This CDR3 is CASSTPGRLNIQYF. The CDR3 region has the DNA TGTGCCAGCAGCACTCCCGGCAGGCTAAACATTCAGTACTTC.

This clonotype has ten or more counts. The CDR3 DNA sequence: TGTGCCAGCAGCATAACAGGGTGGGAGCAGTACTTC. As protein: CASSITGWEQYF. The rearrangement uses TRBV7-8 and TRBJ2-7, with TRBD1 as a possible D gene (6 bases). Trimming removed 5 bases from V and 7 bases from J, with 12 bases in between. CDR1 SGHVS and CDR2 FQNEAQ come from the germline V gene. CDR3 length: 12 residues.

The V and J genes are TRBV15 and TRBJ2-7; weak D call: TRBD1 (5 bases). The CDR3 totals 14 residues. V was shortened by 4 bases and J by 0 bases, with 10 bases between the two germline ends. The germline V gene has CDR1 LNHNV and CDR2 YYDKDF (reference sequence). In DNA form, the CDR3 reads TGTGCCACCAGCAAGGGGATCGACTCCTACGAGCAGTACTTC. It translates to CATSKGIDSYEQYF.

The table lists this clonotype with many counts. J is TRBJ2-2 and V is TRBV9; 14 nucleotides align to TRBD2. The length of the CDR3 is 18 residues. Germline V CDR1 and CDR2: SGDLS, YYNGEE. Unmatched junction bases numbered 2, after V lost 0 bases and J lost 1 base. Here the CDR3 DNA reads TGTGCCAGCAGCGTAGGACTAGCGGGAGGGGTGAACACCGGGGAGCTGTTTTTT. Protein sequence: CASSVGLAGGVNTGELFF.

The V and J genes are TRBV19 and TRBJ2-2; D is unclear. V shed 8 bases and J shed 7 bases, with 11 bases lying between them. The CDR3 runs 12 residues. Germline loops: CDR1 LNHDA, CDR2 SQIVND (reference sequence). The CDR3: CASPRTGGELFF. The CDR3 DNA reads TGTGCCAGTCCGAGGACCGGCGGGGAGCTGTTTTTT.

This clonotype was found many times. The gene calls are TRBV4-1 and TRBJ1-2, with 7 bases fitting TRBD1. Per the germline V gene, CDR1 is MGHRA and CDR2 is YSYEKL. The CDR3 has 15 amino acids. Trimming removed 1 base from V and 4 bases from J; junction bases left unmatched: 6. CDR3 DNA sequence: TGCGCCAGCAGCCAAGGCCGGGACAGAGGCTATGGCTACACCTTC. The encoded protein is CASSQGRDRGYGYTF.

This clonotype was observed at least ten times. The CDR3 DNA follows: TGTGCCAGCAGCGAACACCAGTCTGGAAACACCATATATTTT. Translation: CASSEHQSGNTIYF. The rearrangement uses TRBV7-2 and TRBJ1-3; unclear D gene. V was clipped by 5 bases and J by 1 base, with 9 bases between them. Germline CDR1 and CDR2: SGHTA and FQGNSA. CDR3 length: 14 amino acids.

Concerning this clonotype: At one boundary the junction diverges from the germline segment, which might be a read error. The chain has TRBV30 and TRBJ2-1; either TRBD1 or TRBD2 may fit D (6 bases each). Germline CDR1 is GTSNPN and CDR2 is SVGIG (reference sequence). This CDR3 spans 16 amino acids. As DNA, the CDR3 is TGTGCCTGGAGTGGGGGGGCTAGCAGGACCTACAATGAGCGGTTCTTC. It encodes CAWSGGASRTYNERFF.

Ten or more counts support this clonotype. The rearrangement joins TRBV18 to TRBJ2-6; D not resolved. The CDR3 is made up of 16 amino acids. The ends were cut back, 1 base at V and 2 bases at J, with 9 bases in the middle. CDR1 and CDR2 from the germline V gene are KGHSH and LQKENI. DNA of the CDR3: TGTGCCAGCTCACCACTCGGGTTCCCTGGGGCCAACGTCCTGACTTTC. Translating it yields CASSPLGFPGANVLTF.

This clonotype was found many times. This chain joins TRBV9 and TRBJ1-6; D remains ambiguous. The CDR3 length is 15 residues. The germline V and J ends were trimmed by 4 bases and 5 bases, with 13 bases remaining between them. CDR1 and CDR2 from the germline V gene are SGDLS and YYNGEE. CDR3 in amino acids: CASSPGPTDNSPLHF. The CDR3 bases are TGTGCCAGCAGCCCAGGACCCACCGATAATTCACCCCTCCACTTT.

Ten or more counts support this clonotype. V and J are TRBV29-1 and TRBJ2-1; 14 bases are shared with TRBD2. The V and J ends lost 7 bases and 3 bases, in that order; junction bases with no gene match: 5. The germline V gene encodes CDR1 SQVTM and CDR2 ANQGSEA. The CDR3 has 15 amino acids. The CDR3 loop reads CSATSGRVFYNEQFF. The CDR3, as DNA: TGCAGCGCGACTAGCGGGAGGGTGTTCTACAATGAGCAGTTCTTC.

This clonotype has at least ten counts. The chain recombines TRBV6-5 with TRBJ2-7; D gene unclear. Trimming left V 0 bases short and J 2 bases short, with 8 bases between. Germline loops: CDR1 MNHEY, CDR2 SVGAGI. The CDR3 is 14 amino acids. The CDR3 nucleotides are TGTGCCAGCAGTTACTCGAGCAAAGCCTACGAGCAGTACTTC. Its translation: CASSYSSKAYEQYF.

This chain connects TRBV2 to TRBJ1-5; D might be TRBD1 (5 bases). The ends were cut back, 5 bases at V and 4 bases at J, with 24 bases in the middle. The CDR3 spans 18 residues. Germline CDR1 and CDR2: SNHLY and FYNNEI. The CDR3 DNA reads TGTGCCAGCAGTCCGGGACTAGCGGGAGGCAGTTTTAATCAGCCCCAGCATTTT. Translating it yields CASSPGLAGGSFNQPQHF.

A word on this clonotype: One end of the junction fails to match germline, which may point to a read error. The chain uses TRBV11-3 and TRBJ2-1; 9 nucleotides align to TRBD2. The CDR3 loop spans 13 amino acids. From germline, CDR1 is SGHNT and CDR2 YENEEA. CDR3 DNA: TGCGCCAGCAGCCCCGGGGGTAGCGGGAGGCAGTTCTTC. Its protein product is CASSPGGSGRQFF.

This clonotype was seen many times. The CDR3 DNA reads as TGTGCCACCAGTGACCCAGGGACTACTTCCAATGAGCAGTTCTTC. It yields the protein CATSDPGTTSNEQFF. The chain employs TRBV24-1 and TRBJ2-1, with 7 bases identical to TRBD2. The V and J ends lost 4 bases and 6 bases, in that order; junction bases with no gene match: 8. From germline, CDR1 is KGHDR and CDR2 SFDVKD. The CDR3 totals 15 residues.

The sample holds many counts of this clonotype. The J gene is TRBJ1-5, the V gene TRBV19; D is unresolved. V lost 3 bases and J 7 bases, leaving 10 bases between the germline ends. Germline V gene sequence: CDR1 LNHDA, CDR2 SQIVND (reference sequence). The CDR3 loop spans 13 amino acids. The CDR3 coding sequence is TGTGCCAGTAGTATGGAGGGCAGGCAGCCCCAGCATTTT. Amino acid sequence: CASSMEGRQPQHF.

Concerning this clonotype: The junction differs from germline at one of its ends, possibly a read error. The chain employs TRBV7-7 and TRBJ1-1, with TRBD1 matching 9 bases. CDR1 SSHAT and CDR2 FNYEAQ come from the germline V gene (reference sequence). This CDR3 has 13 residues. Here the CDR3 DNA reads TGTGCTAGCAGCTTGGACAGGGGTACTGAAGCTTTCTTT. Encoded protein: CASSLDRGTEAFF.